The T cell receptor beta chain under discussion was sequenced for a study of blood T cell repertoires in COVID-19. Generated by immunoSEQ multiplex PCR, the TCRdb table keeps only in-frame clones and is missing some. Here the sample spans 300,000 or so clones, 90% being singletons. CDR1 SQVTM and CDR2 ANQGSEA come from the germline V gene. The CDR3 spans 11 residues. Trimming removed 6 bases from V and 11 bases from J, with 16 bases in between. The sequenced sample consisted of PBMCs or T cells enriched from blood (not recorded which). This receptor was identified in a woman aged 30 to 39 who had recovered from COVID-19. V usage is TRBV29-1 and J usage is TRBJ1-1, with D tentatively TRBD1 (5 bases). The CDR3 region has the DNA TGCAGCGTCCTGGACATCACTGGGGCTTTCTTT. Translated: CSVLDITGAFF.